This T cell receptor beta chain is from a study of T cell responses to AZD1222 COVID-19 vaccine. TCRdb keeps only in-frame clones here, not all; method: immunoSEQ multiplex PCR. The sample contains approximately 150,000 clones, approximately 92% of which appear only once. The analysis combined second doses at about 4 or about 12 weeks. V lost 0 bases, J lost 2 bases, and 4 bases stayed unmatched. The CDR3 spans 16 residues. Germline V CDR1 and CDR2: MGHRA, YSYEKL. The TCR originated in an adult who received the AZD1222 COVID-19 vaccine. V is TRBV4-1 and J is TRBJ1-5; 7 positions agree with TRBD1. The specimen was peripheral blood, collected 28 days after the second AZD1222 dose. The CDR3 DNA reads as TGCGCCAGCAGCCAAGATAACAGGGGAGGCAATCAGCCCCAGCATTTT. Protein: CASSQDNRGGNQPQHF.